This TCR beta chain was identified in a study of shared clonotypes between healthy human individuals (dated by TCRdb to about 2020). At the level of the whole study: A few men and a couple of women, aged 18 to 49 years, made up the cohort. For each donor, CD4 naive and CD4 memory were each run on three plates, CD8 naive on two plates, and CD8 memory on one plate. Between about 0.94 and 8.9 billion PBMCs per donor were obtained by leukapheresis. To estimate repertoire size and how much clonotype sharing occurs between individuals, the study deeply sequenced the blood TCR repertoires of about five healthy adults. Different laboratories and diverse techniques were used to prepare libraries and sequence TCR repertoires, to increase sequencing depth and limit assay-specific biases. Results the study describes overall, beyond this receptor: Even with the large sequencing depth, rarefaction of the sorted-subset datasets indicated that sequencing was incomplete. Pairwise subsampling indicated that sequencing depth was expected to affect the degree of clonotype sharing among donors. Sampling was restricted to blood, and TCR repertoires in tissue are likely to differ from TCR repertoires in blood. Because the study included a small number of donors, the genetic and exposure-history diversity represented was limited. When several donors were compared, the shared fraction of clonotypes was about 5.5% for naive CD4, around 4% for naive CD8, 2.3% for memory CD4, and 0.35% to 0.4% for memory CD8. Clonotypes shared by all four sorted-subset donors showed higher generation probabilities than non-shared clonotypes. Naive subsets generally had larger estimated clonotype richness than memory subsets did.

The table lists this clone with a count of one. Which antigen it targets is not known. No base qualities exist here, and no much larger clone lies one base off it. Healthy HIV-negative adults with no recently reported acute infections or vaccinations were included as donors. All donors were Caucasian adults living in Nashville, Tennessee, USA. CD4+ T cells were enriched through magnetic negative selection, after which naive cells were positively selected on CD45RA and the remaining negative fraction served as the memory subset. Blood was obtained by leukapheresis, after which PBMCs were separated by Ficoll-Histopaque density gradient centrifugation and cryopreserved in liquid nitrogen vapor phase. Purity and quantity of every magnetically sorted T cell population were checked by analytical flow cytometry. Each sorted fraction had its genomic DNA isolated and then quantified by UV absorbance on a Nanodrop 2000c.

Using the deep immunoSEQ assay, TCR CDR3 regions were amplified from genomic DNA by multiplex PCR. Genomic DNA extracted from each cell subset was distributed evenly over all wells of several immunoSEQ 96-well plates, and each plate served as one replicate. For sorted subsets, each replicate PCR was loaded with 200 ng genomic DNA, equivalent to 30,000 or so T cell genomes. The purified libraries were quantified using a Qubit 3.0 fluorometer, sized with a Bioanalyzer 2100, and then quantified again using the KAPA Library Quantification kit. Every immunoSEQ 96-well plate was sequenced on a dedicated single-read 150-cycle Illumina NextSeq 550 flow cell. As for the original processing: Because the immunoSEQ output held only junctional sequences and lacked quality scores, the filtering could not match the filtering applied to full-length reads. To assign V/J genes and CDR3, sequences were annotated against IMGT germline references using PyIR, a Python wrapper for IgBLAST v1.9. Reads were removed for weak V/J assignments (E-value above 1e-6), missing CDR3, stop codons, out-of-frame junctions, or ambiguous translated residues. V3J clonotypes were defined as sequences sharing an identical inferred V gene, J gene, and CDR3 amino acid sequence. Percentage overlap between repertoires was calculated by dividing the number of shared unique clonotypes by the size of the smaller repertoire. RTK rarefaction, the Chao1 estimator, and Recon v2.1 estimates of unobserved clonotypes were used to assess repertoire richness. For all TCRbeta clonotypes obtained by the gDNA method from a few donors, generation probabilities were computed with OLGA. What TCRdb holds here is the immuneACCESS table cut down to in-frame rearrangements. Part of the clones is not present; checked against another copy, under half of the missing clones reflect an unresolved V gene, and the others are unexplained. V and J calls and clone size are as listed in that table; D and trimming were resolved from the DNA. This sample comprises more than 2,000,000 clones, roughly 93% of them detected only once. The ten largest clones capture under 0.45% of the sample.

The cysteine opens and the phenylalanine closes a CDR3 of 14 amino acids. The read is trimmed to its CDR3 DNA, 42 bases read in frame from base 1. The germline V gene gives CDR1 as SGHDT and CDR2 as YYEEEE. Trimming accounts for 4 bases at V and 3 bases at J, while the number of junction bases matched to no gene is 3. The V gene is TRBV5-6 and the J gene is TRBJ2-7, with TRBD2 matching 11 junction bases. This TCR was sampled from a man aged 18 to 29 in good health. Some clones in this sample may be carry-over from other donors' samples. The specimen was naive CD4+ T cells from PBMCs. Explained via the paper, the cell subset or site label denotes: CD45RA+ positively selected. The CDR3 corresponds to CASSVGLADYEQYF. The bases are TGTGCCAGCAGCGTGGGACTAGCGGACTACGAGCAGTACTTC.